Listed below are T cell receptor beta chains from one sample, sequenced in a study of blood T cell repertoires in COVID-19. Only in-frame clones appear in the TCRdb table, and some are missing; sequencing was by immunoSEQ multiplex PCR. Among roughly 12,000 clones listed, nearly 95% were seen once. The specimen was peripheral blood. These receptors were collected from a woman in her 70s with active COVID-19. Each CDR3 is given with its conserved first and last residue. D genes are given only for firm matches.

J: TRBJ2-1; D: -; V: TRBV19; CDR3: CASSIALSSYNEQFF
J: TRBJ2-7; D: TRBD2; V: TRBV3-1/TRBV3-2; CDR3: CASSQGPGGLAATGEQYF
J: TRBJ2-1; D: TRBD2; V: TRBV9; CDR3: CASSDGLAGANEQFF
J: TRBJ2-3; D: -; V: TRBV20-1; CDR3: CSARRNTQYF
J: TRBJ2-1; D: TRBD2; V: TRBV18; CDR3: CASSQSSGLSYNEQFF
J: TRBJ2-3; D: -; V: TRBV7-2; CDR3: CASSLAAASVSDTQYF
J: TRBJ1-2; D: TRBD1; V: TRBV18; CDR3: CASSPSGTGVYGYTF
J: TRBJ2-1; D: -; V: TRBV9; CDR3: CASSVDGFSYNEQFF
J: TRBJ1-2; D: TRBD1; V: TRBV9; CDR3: CASSSPRTGGVYGYTF
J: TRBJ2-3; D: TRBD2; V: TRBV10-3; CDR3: CAIVIRPSGSNLTDTQYF
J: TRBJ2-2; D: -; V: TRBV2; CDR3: CASSVAGLIGELFF
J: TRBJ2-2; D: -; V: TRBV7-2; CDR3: CASSSRGTSLPGELFF
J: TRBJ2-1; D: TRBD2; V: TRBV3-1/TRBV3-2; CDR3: CASSPRLAGGDEQFF
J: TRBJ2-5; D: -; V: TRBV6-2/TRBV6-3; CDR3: CASSYLQGRGIQETQYF
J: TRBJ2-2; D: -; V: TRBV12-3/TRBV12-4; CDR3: CAGWAGTGELFF
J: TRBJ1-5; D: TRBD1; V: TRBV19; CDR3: CASRPGTGNQPQHF
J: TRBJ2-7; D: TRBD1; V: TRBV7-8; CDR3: CASSLSGQGYEQYF
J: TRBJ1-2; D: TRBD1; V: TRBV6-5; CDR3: CASSPTGGRGGYTF
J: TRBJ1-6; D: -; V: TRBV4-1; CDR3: CASSQDQAPLHF
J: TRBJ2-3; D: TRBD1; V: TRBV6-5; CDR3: CASSYSFRQGRDTQYF
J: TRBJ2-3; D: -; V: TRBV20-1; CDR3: CSASIGDTQYF
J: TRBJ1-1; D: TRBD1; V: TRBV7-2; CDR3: CASSFRGGVNTEAFF
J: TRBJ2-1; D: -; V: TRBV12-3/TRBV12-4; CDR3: CASSLGGFEQFF
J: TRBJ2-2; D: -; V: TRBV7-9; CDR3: CASLFSAGTGELFF
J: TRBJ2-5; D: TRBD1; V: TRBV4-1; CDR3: CASSQGDRVVETQYF
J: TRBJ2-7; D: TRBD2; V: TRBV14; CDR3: CASSRTGTSGFLDEQYF
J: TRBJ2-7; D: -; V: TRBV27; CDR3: CASSLYGEPGEQYF
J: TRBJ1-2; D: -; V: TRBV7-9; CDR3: CASRGMGADGYTF
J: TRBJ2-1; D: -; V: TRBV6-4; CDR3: CASSETGSSYNEQFF
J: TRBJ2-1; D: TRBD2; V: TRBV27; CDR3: CASSLFPLLGGSISDEQFF
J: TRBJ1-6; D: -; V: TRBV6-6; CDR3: CASSYRTPEGNSPLHF
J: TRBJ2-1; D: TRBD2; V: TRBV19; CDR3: CASSTSGRGNEQFF
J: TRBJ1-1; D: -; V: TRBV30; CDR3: CAWRRRTEAFF
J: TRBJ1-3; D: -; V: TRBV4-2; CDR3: CASSQFQGAAGNTIYF
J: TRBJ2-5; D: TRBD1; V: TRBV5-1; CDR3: CASSRTGGEETQYF
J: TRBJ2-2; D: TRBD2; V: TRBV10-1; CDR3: CASSEGLAGAGELFF
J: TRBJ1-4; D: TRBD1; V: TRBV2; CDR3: CASRPQGAHGEKLFF
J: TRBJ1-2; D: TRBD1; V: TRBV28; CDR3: CASSSGTGGGGYTF
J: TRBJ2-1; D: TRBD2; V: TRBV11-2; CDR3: CASSRGLAGRSSYNEQFF
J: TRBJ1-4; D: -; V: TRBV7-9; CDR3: CASRPPGPANEKLFF
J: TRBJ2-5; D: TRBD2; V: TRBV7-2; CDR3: CASSAFGLAGGPFETQYF
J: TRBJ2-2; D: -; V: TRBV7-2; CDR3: CASRRGQQNTGELFF
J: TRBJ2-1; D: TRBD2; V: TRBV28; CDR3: CASTTLAGDFYNEQFF
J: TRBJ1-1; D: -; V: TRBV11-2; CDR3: CASSPDRTEAFF
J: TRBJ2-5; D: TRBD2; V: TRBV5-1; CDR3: CASSLVLAGGIQETQYF
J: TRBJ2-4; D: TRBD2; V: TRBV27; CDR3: CASSFRLAGEEGAKNIQYF
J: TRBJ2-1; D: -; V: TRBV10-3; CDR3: CAIEGDAYNEQFF